A selection of T cell receptor beta chains follows, all from one sample in a study of cytomegalovirus exposure and HLA in healthy donors. Sequencing used immunoSEQ multiplex PCR; TCRdb keeps in-frame clones, though not all of them. The profile covers over 60,000 clones, with roughly 75% appearing a single time and just under 7.5% taken by the ten largest. Sequenced: PBMCs. These receptors were obtained from a woman in her twenties or thirties in good health and CMV-seropositive. Each CDR3 is given with its conserved first and last residue. The D gene is left open where the match is weak. Clone size is stated in some rows and not others, as once, few, many or a class when expanded.

CDR3nt | CDR3aa | j_gene | v_gene | abundance | d_gene
TGCAGCGTTGGGGAAGGGACAGGGAGAGCTTTCTTT | CSVGEGTGRAFF | TRBJ1-1 | TRBV29-1 | many | TRBD1
TGTGCCAGCAGCCCCTTGGGGCTGAAGACTTCCTACGAGCAGTACTTC | CASSPLGLKTSYEQYF | TRBJ2-7 | TRBV28 | - | -
TGTGCCAGCAGTTTGGCAGCGGGAGGGCCATACGAGCAGTACTTC | CASSLAAGGPYEQYF | TRBJ2-7 | TRBV28 | - | TRBD2
TGTGCCAGCAGAAGCGAGGGCCTGGGGACAGATACGCAGTATTTT | CASRSEGLGTDTQYF | TRBJ2-3 | TRBV27 | - | -
TGTGCCAGCAGTAAAGGACTAGCGGGAAAGAACACCGGGGAGCTGTTTTTT | CASSKGLAGKNTGELFF | TRBJ2-2 | TRBV7-9 | - | TRBD2
TGCGCCAGCAGCTTGGAAGTTAGATACAATGAGCAGTTCTTC | CASSLEVRYNEQFF | TRBJ2-1 | TRBV5-1 | - | -
TGCGCCGCCGTCGGGACTAGCGGGAGCAATGAGCAGTTCTTC | CAAVGTSGSNEQFF | TRBJ2-1 | TRBV4-1 | - | TRBD2
TGCGCCAGCAGCCTAATGACTAGCGGGAGAGTCTACAATGAGCAGTTCTTC | CASSLMTSGRVYNEQFF | TRBJ2-1 | TRBV4-1 | - | TRBD2
TGTGCCAGCAGTTATACAGGGAGCTCCTACAATGAGCAGTTCTTC | CASSYTGSSYNEQFF | TRBJ2-1 | TRBV6-5 | - | -
TGTGCCAGCACCTCGGACAGCTGTGGAACTGAAGCTTTCTTT | CASTSDSCGTEAFF | TRBJ1-1 | TRBV6-1 | - | -
TGTGCCAGCTCACCGGACAGGGGATACAATGAGCAGTTCTTC | CASSPDRGYNEQFF | TRBJ2-1 | TRBV18 | - | TRBD1
TGTGCCAGCAGCGTAACTAGCAATGAGCAGTTCTTC | CASSVTSNEQFF | TRBJ2-1 | TRBV7-6 | - | -
TGCGCCAGCAGTGAGTCTGGAAAGCGGCTTAGCTCCTACAATGAGCAGTTCTTC | CASSESGKRLSSYNEQFF | TRBJ2-1 | TRBV10-2 | - | -
TGTGCCAGCAGGTGGACTGCCTCCTACAATGAGCAGTTCTTC | CASRWTASYNEQFF | TRBJ2-1 | TRBV6-6 | - | -
TGTGCCACCCATCGGGGGGGTCACGGCACTGAAGCTTTCTTT | CATHRGGHGTEAFF | TRBJ1-1 | TRBV7-3 | - | -
TGTGCCACCAGCACCCTAGGAAAAGGAACTTTCTTT | CATSTLGKGTFF | TRBJ1-1 | TRBV15 | few | -
TGTGCCAGCAGTACAGTCCGACAGGGGGGGAATTCACCCCTCCACTTT | CASSTVRQGGNSPLHF | TRBJ1-6 | TRBV11-2 | - | TRBD1
TGTGCCAGCAGCGGCCCCGGTCAAGAGACCCAGTACTTC | CASSGPGQETQYF | TRBJ2-5 | TRBV9 | few | -
TGCGCCAGCAGCCAAGAACGGGGGAGCTCCTACGAGCAGTACTTC | CASSQERGSSYEQYF | TRBJ2-7 | TRBV4-3 | - | -
TGTGCCACCCTAGCGGGAGGCTGGGATGGGGAGACCCAGTACTTC | CATLAGGWDGETQYF | TRBJ2-5 | TRBV28 | - | TRBD2
TGCGCCAGCAGCCAAGTTGGGGGCGGGCTGAACACCGGGGAGCTGTTTTTT | CASSQVGGGLNTGELFF | TRBJ2-2 | TRBV4-3 | - | -
TGCGCCAGCAGTCCGGACAGGGCCTACGAGCAGTACTTC | CASSPDRAYEQYF | TRBJ2-7 | TRBV10-1 | few | TRBD1
TGTGCCAGCAGCTTCCCCAGGGGCAACGAGCAGTACTTC | CASSFPRGNEQYF | TRBJ2-7 | TRBV7-9 | - | -
TGTGCCAGCAGCAACGGACAGGGGGATGGAACTGAAGCTTTCTTT | CASSNGQGDGTEAFF | TRBJ1-1 | TRBV7-9 | - | TRBD1
TGTGCCAGCTCACCGGGACTAGCGGGCAATGAGCAGTTCTTC | CASSPGLAGNEQFF | TRBJ2-1 | TRBV18 | - | TRBD2
TGTGCCAGCAGCCCCTGGGATGGAGGTGGGCAGTTCTTC | CASSPWDGGGQFF | TRBJ2-1 | TRBV7-9 | - | -
TGTGCCAGCAGTGTAACACAGGGAAGCAATCAGCCCCAGCATTTT | CASSVTQGSNQPQHF | TRBJ1-5 | TRBV6-1 | - | -
TGTGCCAGTAGTGCCCAGGGTGAAGGCGGGGAGCTGTTTTTT | CASSAQGEGGELFF | TRBJ2-2 | TRBV19 | - | -
TGTGCCAGCAGTTACTCCTCGGCGGAAACTAATGAAAAACTGTTTTTT | CASSYSSAETNEKLFF | TRBJ1-4 | TRBV6-6 | - | -
TGTGCCAGCAGTTATCACCCACAGGGGGTCCTTAACGAGCAGTACTTC | CASSYHPQGVLNEQYF | TRBJ2-7 | TRBV28 | - | TRBD1
TGTGCCAGCAGCCGCCTCGGACTAGCGGGTCAGAACACCGGGGAGCTGTTTTTT | CASSRLGLAGQNTGELFF | TRBJ2-2 | TRBV27 | - | TRBD2
TGTGCCAGCAGTTTATTCCAGGGACTTCACTATGGCTACACCTTC | CASSLFQGLHYGYTF | TRBJ1-2 | TRBV28 | - | -
TGTGCCAGCACAAACCCCGGGACAGGGGGCCTTGAGACCCAGTACTTC | CASTNPGTGGLETQYF | TRBJ2-5 | TRBV28 | few | TRBD1
TGTGCCAGCAGTCGGAGGGCCGGGGAGCTGTTTTTT | CASSRRAGELFF | TRBJ2-2 | TRBV6-5 | few | -
TGCGCCAGCAGCTTGACTGGATTAAAGCGGGTTAATTCACCCCTCCACTTT | CASSLTGLKRVNSPLHF | TRBJ1-6 | TRBV5-1 | - | -
TGTGCCACCAGCAGAGATTGGAGTGAGCAGTTCTTC | CATSRDWSEQFF | TRBJ2-1 | TRBV15 | - | -
TGTGCCTGGAGCCCCGGGAGCCCGGAGACCCAGTACTTC | CAWSPGSPETQYF | TRBJ2-5 | TRBV30 | - | -
TGTGCCAGCAGTCCTGAGGAGACCCAGTACTTC | CASSPEETQYF | TRBJ2-5 | TRBV2 | - | -
TGTGCCTGGACGCGGAATGGGGGGAATGAAAAACTGTTTTTT | CAWTRNGGNEKLFF | TRBJ1-4 | TRBV30 | - | -
TGTGCCTGGAGTGCTACAGGCGATGAGCAGTTCTTC | CAWSATGDEQFF | TRBJ2-1 | TRBV30 | - | -
TGTGCCAGCAGCCAAGAGCAGGCCCCGGGACTATCGAACACCGGGGAGCTGTTTTTT | CASSQEQAPGLSNTGELFF | TRBJ2-2 | TRBV4-2 | once | TRBD2
TGTGCCAGCAGCTTGGACCAGGGGAGCTCCTACGAGCAGTACTTC | CASSLDQGSSYEQYF | TRBJ2-7 | TRBV5-4 | few | -
TGTGCCAGCAGTACCAGGGAAGGGACCCAGTACTTC | CASSTREGTQYF | TRBJ2-5 | TRBV28 | - | -
TGTGCCAGCAGACCAGGTACTAGCACAGATACGCAGTATTTT | CASRPGTSTDTQYF | TRBJ2-3 | TRBV2 | - | -
TGTGCCAGCTCACCCCTCGGGACAGGCGGTGGGGAGCTGTTTTTT | CASSPLGTGGGELFF | TRBJ2-2 | TRBV18 | - | TRBD1
TGTGCCAGCTCACCCCGGGACTCTGGGGCCAACGTCCTGACTTTC | CASSPRDSGANVLTF | TRBJ2-6 | TRBV18 | many | -
TGTGCCAGCAGCGCCCCGCTTCGGCTTTCGATAGCCTCCGAGCAGTACTTC | CASSAPLRLSIASEQYF | TRBJ2-7 | TRBV7-8 | once | -
TGCGCCAGCAGCGACCCCGGGACAGGAACCTACGAGCAGTACTTC | CASSDPGTGTYEQYF | TRBJ2-7 | TRBV5-1 | - | TRBD1